The T cell receptor (beta chain) under discussion was sequenced for a study of cytomegalovirus exposure and HLA in healthy donors. General study points: Available immune exposure information was restricted to CMV serostatus only. When analyzed later, a missense DCLRE1C variant was found to be linked to TCR beta V- and J-gene trimming.

With respect to this clone: Its target is not known.

PCR was performed using 60 Vbeta and 13 Jbeta primers. This table comes from immunoSEQ multiplex PCR, and its TCRdb copy is limited to in-frame clones, with some not included. Altogether over 150,000 clones are present, around 69% being singletons, with the ten largest covering under 3.5%. Source material: PBMCs. This receptor was taken from a woman in her 30s in good health and CMV-seronegative.

This chain's CDR3 is CASSYEADLNYGYTF. CDR3 nucleotides: TGTGCCAGCAGTTACGAGGCAGATTTAAACTATGGCTACACCTTC. The V call is TRBV6-5, the J call TRBJ1-2; D is unclear. Germline CDR1 and CDR2: MNHEY and SVGAGI. This CDR3 is built from 15 residues. Trimming took 2 bases from V and 2 from J, leaving 12 bases between them.